Reported below is one T cell receptor beta chain. TCRdb reworked the 5' RACE reads into one entry per CDR3 protein, no DNA. This repertoire includes around 550,000 distinct CDR3 sequences. This entry comes from a study of T cells expressing NK-cell markers. Sequenced input: blood T cells: a sorted CD56 or NKG2C T cell subset, CD4+ or CD8+ T cells, or bulk PBMC T cells (not recorded which). The sequence came from a man aged 18-30 years in good health.

This CDR3 is CSARFDREAFF. The chain recombines TRBV20-1 with TRBJ1-1. This CDR3 contains 11 residues. Germline assignment: CDR1 DFQATT and CDR2 SNEGSKA (reference sequence).